The 13 T cell receptor beta chains below were found in one sample sequenced in a study of early T cells in non-severe SARS-CoV-2 infection. TCRdb called the 5' RACE reads again in MiXCR, with one record for every CDR3 protein. The sample lists about 47,000 distinct CDR3 sequences, less than 9.5% occurring once. The source was whole blood, collected at baseline. The receptors derive from an adult who was a healthcare worker with PCR-confirmed SARS-CoV-2 infection or an uninfected control (not recorded which).

This clonotype was seen a handful of times. V gene TRBV28 combines with J gene TRBJ2-1; 8 bases match TRBD1. The CDR3 is 16 amino acids. CDR1 and CDR2 (germline): MDHEN, SYDVKM. After removal of 6 bases from V and 1 base from J, the junction contained 8 bases not matched to a gene. The CDR3 sequence: CASRRKGTGSYNEQFF. CDR3 sequence (DNA): TGTGCCAGCAGAAGGAAAGGGACAGGATCCTACAATGAGCAGTTCTTC.

This clonotype was seen repeatedly, ten times or more. This chain uses TRBV6-1 with TRBJ2-1, with D possibly TRBD1 on 6 matching bases. V shed 5 bases and J shed 5 bases, with 13 bases lying between them. Germline CDR1 MNHNS, CDR2 SASEGT. The CDR3 contains 14 residues. This CDR3 is CASSWYRENNEQFF. CDR3 DNA: TGTGCCAGCAGTTGGTACAGGGAGAACAATGAGCAGTTCTTC.

This chain links TRBV19 with TRBJ1-2; no firm D call. Germline V gene lookup returns CDR1 LNHDA and CDR2 SQIVND (reference sequence). V lost 3 bases and J 8 bases, leaving 13 bases between the germline ends. The CDR3 totals 13 residues. CDR3 protein: CASSIDGNKGYTF. CDR3 coding DNA: TGTGCCAGTAGTATCGACGGAAATAAGGGCTACACCTTC.

The sample holds a few counts of this clonotype. The gene calls are TRBV15 and TRBJ1-4; D not resolved. The CDR3 covers 15 residues. Trimming took off 5 bases at V and 4 bases at J, with 14 bases between the two ends. Germline-derived CDR1 and CDR2 are LNHNV and YYDKDF (reference sequence). CDR3 sequence: CATSRRTQINEKLFF. Here the CDR3 DNA reads TGTGCCACCAGCCGTAGGACTCAAATTAATGAAAAACTGTTTTTT. Full variable domain (remainder filled in from reference TRBV15 and TRBJ1-4): DAMVIQNPRYQVTQFGKPVTLSCSQTLNHNVMYWYQQKSSQAPKLLFHYYDKDFNNEADTPDNFQSRRPNTSFCFLDIRSPGLGDTAMYLCATSRRTQINEKLFFGSGTQLSVL.

This chain's CDR3 is CASSERLGEQYF. The CDR3 region has the DNA TGTGCCAGCAGCGAGCGTTTGGGCGAGCAGTACTTC. The chain uses TRBV11-2 and TRBJ2-7; no clear D gene. V gave up 5 bases and J gave up 6 bases, with 11 bases separating them. The CDR3 contains 12 residues. Looked up from germline, CDR1 is SGHAT and CDR2 is FQNNGV.

The V and J genes are TRBV4-3 and TRBJ1-1; no firm D call. Trimming took off 7 bases at V and 2 bases at J, with 14 bases between the two ends. The germline V gene encodes CDR1 LGHNA and CDR2 YSLEER. This CDR3 has 14 residues. CDR3 DNA: TGCGCCAGCACCAAAGAAAGGGCAAACACTGAAGCTTTCTTT. Translation: CASTKERANTEAFF.

The V call is TRBV18, the J call TRBJ1-5; D possibly corresponds to TRBD1 (5 bases). Germline assignment: CDR1 KGHSH and CDR2 LQKENI. Trimming left V 2 bases short and J 11 bases short, with 19 bases between. CDR3 length: 15 residues. CDR3 coding DNA: TGTGCCAGCTCACCAGGGGGGGAACACGGGAGGACCCAGCATTTT. Translated, it gives CASSPGGEHGRTQHF.

This clonotype has a count of ten or more. The chain is built from TRBV6-2 or TRBV6-3 and TRBJ2-7; TRBD1 agrees at 7 bases. The CDR3 totals 15 residues. V shed 1 base and J 5 bases; nucleotides not matched to a gene: 8. Germline lookup yields CDR1 MNHEY and CDR2 SVGEGT. The CDR3 DNA follows: TGTGCCAGCAGTTACTTAGTGGGACAGATTAACGAGCAGTACTTC. Translated: CASSYLVGQINEQYF.

The V and J genes are TRBV6-5 and TRBJ1-2, with TRBD1 matching 9 bases. Trimming took 5 bases from V and 4 from J; bases not matched to a gene: 8. The CDR3 totals 15 residues. The germline V gene has CDR1 MNHEY and CDR2 SVGAGI. CDR3 loop: CASSPQGQGVYGYTF. The CDR3 nucleotides read TGTGCCAGCAGTCCCCAGGGACAGGGAGTCTATGGCTACACCTTC.

Many counts were recorded for this clonotype. V usage is TRBV19 and J usage is TRBJ1-5; 7 bases line up with TRBD1. CDR1 is LNHDA, CDR2 SQIVND, per germline (reference sequence). The CDR3 loop spans 16 amino acids. With 5 bases clipped from V and 4 bases from J, the junction kept 11 bases outside the gene matches. The CDR3 nucleotides are TGTGCCAGTAGTCCACGTACAGGGGAGAGGAATCAGCCCCAGCATTTT. It codes for CASSPRTGERNQPQHF.

This clonotype was detected ten times or more. This rearrangement joins TRBV2 to TRBJ2-3; D remains ambiguous. Germline loops: CDR1 SNHLY, CDR2 FYNNEI. Trimming removed 5 bases at V and 0 bases at J, with 6 bases between. The CDR3 spans 13 residues. CDR3 residues: CASSMASTDTQYF. The DNA for the CDR3 is TGTGCCAGCAGTATGGCGAGCACAGATACGCAGTATTTT.

The chain links TRBV20-1 to TRBJ2-1; weak D call: TRBD1 (5 bases). The ends were cut back, 6 bases at V and 3 bases at J, with 18 bases in the middle. From germline, CDR1 is DFQATT and CDR2 SNEGSKA (reference sequence). This CDR3 contains 15 residues. The CDR3, as DNA: TGCAGTGCACGTCAGGGTATCCAGTTCTACAATGAGCAGTTCTTC. Encoded protein: CSARQGIQFYNEQFF.

The rearrangement links TRBV24-1 to TRBJ2-1, with 8 bases lining up with TRBD1. After removal of 0 bases from V and 8 bases from J, the junction contained 8 bases not matched to a gene. The CDR3 runs to 16 residues. Germline V gene sequence: CDR1 KGHDR, CDR2 SFDVKD. This chain's CDR3 is CATSDLQGTTGDEQFF. In DNA form, the CDR3 reads TGTGCCACCAGTGATTTGCAGGGCACGACAGGGGATGAGCAGTTCTTC.